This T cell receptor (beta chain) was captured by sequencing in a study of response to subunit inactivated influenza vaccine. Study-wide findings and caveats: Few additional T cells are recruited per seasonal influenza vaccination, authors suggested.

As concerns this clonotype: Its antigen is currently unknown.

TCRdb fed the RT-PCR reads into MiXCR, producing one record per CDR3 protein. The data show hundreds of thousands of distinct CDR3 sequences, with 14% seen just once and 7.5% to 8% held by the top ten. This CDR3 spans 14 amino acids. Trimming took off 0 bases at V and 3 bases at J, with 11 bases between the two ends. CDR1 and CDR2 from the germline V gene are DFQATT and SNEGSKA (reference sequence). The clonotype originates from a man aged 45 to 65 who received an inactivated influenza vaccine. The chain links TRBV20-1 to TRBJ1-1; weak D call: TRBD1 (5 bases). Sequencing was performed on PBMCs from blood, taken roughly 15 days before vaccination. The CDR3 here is CSARESGEDTEAFF. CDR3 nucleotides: TGCAGTGCTAGAGAGTCGGGGGAGGACACTGAAGCTTTCTTT.